These 25 T cell receptor beta chains share one sample of origin, sequenced in a study of T cells in localized non-small cell lung cancer. Sequencing was performed with immunoSEQ multiplex PCR; in TCRdb, only in-frame clones are kept and a portion is missing. The table lists 45,000 or so clones, approximately 80% of them singletons. Sequencing was performed on peripheral blood mononuclear cells, taken before any cancer treatment. Receptors originate from a man between 40 and 69 years old with stage III lung adenocarcinoma.

The V and J genes are TRBV10-3 and TRBJ1-4, with D hard to call. The germline gives CDR1 ENHRY, CDR2 SYGVKD. The V gene lost 6 bases and the J gene lost 0 bases, with 5 bases spanning the gap. This CDR3 contains 13 residues. The CDR3 region is CAISPATNEKLFF. As DNA, the CDR3 is TGTGCCATCAGCCCGGCAACTAATGAAAAACTGTTTTTT.

This clone was picked up a small number of times. The chain joins TRBV5-4 to TRBJ2-5; weak D call: TRBD2 (6 bases). Germline loops: CDR1 SGHNT, CDR2 YYREEE (reference sequence). The CDR3 length is 13 residues. With 4 bases removed from V and 3 bases from J, the gap between germline ends came to 10 bases. The CDR3 reads CASSREPEETQYF. The CDR3 DNA reads as TGTGCCAGCAGCCGGGAGCCCGAAGAGACCCAGTACTTC.

The chain combines TRBV5-1 with TRBJ2-7; 9 positions match TRBD1. Germline values: CDR1 SGHRS, CDR2 YFSETQ. This CDR3 spans 16 amino acids. The ends lost 0 bases at V and 3 bases at J; junction bases unmatched: 7. The CDR3 nucleotides are TGCGCCAGCAGCTTGGACAGGGGGCCGCCATTCTACGAGCAGTACTTC. Translation gives CASSLDRGPPFYEQYF.

The chain combines TRBV30 with TRBJ2-3, with 7 bases fitting TRBD2. CDR3 length equals 14 residues. Germline-derived CDR1 and CDR2 are GTSNPN and SVGIG (reference sequence). The trim removed 5 bases at V and 3 bases at J, leaving 8 bases unmatched. Here the CDR3 reads CAWGRDGGTDTQYF. DNA of the CDR3: TGTGCCTGGGGCAGGGACGGGGGGACAGATACGCAGTATTTT.

As for this clone: One end of the junction fails to match germline, which may point to a read error. V gene TRBV5-1 combines with J gene TRBJ2-7; TRBD1 aligns across 8 bases. The CDR3 has 16 residues. The germline gives CDR1 SGHRS, CDR2 YFSETQ. The CDR3 DNA reads as TGCGCCAGCAGTTTGGGACCTACCGGGACAGGCTACGAGCAGTACTTC. Translating it yields CASSLGPTGTGYEQYF.

The chain employs TRBV19 and TRBJ1-2; D is uncertain. The V gene lost 7 bases and the J gene lost 2 bases, with 8 bases spanning the gap. There are 12 residues in the CDR3. Germline CDR1 and CDR2: LNHDA and SQIVND (reference sequence). The CDR3 DNA is TGTGCCAGTATGGGCCAGAACTATGGCTACACCTTC. It is translated as CASMGQNYGYTF.

This clone showed up just once. V is TRBV6-1 and J is TRBJ2-4; 9 bases match TRBD1. The V gene's germline CDR1 is MNHNS and CDR2 SASEGT. This CDR3 has 15 residues. The ends lost 6 bases at V and 6 bases at J; junction bases unmatched: 9. The CDR3 DNA reads TGTGCCAGCAGCCTTCCTCCGGGACAGGGAAACATTCAGTACTTC. Amino acid sequence: CASSLPPGQGNIQYF.

The chain is built from TRBV13 and TRBJ2-5, with D tentatively TRBD2 (5 bases). CDR1 is PRHDT, CDR2 FYEKMQ, per germline (reference sequence). V lost 5 bases and J 2 bases, leaving 15 bases between the germline ends. The CDR3 consists of 15 residues. CDR3 sequence reads: CASSPSWAGQETQYF. Here the CDR3 DNA reads TGTGCCAGCAGCCCCTCGTGGGCGGGTCAAGAGACCCAGTACTTC.

V gene TRBV6-5 combines with J gene TRBJ1-5; D is undetermined. The CDR3 is 15 amino acids. The V end was cut by 3 bases, the J end by 0 bases, with 9 bases between. Looked up from germline, CDR1 is MNHEY and CDR2 is SVGAGI. The CDR3 reads CASSYSGLSNQPQHF. CDR3 in DNA: TGTGCCAGCAGTTATAGCGGGCTTAGCAATCAGCCCCAGCATTTT.

The chain recombines TRBV28 with TRBJ2-1, with D unclear. The germline V gene encodes CDR1 MDHEN and CDR2 SYDVKM. The CDR3 is made up of 15 amino acids. Trimming cost V 6 bases and J 5 bases, with 17 bases left between them. The CDR3 sequence: CASSPHSPRDNEQFF. The CDR3 bases are TGTGCCAGCAGCCCACATTCACCCCGAGACAATGAGCAGTTCTTC.

The V and J genes are TRBV10-1 and TRBJ2-3; no firm D call. There are 16 residues in the CDR3. Trimming removed 2 bases at V and 8 bases at J, with 20 bases between. Germline CDR1 WNHNN, CDR2 SYGVQD (reference sequence). This CDR3 is CASSEAGSGSSSTQYF. The CDR3 coding sequence is TGCGCCAGCAGTGAGGCCGGGTCTGGCAGCAGTTCTACGCAGTATTTT.

The chain combines TRBV4-2 with TRBJ2-7; D is ambiguous. V was shortened by 1 base and J by 2 bases, with 9 bases between the two germline ends. Germline assignment: CDR1 LGHNA and CDR2 YNFKEQ. This CDR3 comprises 14 residues. CDR3 in DNA: TGTGCCAGCAGCCAAGTCGTTAAAACCTACGAGCAGTACTTC. Residues: CASSQVVKTYEQYF.

The chain has TRBV9 and TRBJ1-1; D may be TRBD1 (6 bases). This CDR3 contains 14 residues. CDR1 is SGDLS, CDR2 YYNGEE, per germline. Trimming cost V 7 bases and J 4 bases, with 17 bases left between them. The CDR3 coding sequence is TGTGCCAGCGGCGGACAGCCTGTTCTCACTGAAGCTTTCTTT. It encodes CASGGQPVLTEAFF.

V gene TRBV13 combines with J gene TRBJ2-5; 8 bases match TRBD1. The germline gives CDR1 PRHDT, CDR2 FYEKMQ (reference sequence). CDR3 length equals 15 residues. V lost 5 bases and J lost 0; bases outside the gene matches: 5. CDR3 region: CASSIGQGNQETQYF. DNA of the CDR3: TGTGCCAGCAGCATCGGACAGGGAAACCAAGAGACCCAGTACTTC.

V and J are TRBV6-5 and TRBJ1-5; TRBD1 matches at 8 bases. Trimming took 10 bases from V and 5 from J; bases not matched to a gene: 4. The CDR3 has 12 residues. Looked up from germline, CDR1 is MNHEY and CDR2 is SVGAGI. The CDR3 here is CATRTGYQPQHF. The CDR3 nucleotides are TGTGCCACCAGGACAGGGTATCAGCCCCAGCATTTT.

The V gene is TRBV5-1, the J gene TRBJ2-7; 11 bases match TRBD2. This CDR3 comprises 15 residues. V shed 4 bases and J 6 bases; nucleotides not matched to a gene: 9. Germline loops: CDR1 SGHRS, CDR2 YFSETQ. The CDR3 loop reads CASSPVGTSGSEQYF. CDR3 nucleotide sequence: TGCGCCAGCAGCCCGGTCGGGACTAGCGGAAGCGAGCAGTACTTC.

The V gene is TRBV19, the J gene TRBJ2-5; the match to TRBD1 covers 7 bases. Trimming removed 2 bases from V and 4 bases from J; junction bases left unmatched: 13. CDR3 size: 17 residues. CDR1 and CDR2 from the germline V gene are LNHDA and SQIVND (reference sequence). CDR3 sequence (DNA): TGTGCCAGTAGTATACGTCCAGGGGGTACAAGAGGAGAGACCCAGTACTTC. Amino acids: CASSIRPGGTRGETQYF.

The chain uses TRBV5-6 and TRBJ2-2; D is unresolved. Germline CDR1 reads SGHDT; CDR2 reads YYEEEE. With 1 base removed from V and 6 bases from J, the gap between germline ends came to 25 bases. The CDR3 covers 19 residues. CDR3: CASSLLGYFLPPSPGELFF. CDR3 DNA: TGTGCCAGCAGCTTGTTGGGATACTTCCTCCCGCCTTCCCCCGGGGAGCTGTTTTTT.

The rearrangement joins TRBV11-2 to TRBJ2-3; 9 positions agree with TRBD2. The CDR3 sequence is 15 residues long. Per the germline V gene, CDR1 is SGHAT and CDR2 is FQNNGV. The V gene end was trimmed by 1 base and the J gene end by 4 bases; junction bases not matched to a gene: 3. This CDR3 reads CASSLVAGVPDTQYF. Written as DNA, the CDR3 is TGTGCCAGCAGCTTAGTAGCGGGGGTTCCAGATACGCAGTATTTT.

The V and J genes are TRBV27 and TRBJ2-1; unclear D gene. V was clipped by 2 bases and J by 4 bases, with 9 bases between them. This CDR3 region has 14 residues. Germline assignment: CDR1 MNHEY and CDR2 SMNVEV (reference sequence). CDR3 loop: CASSLRRPYNEQFF. CDR3 in DNA: TGTGCCAGCAGTTTACGGCGGCCTTACAATGAGCAGTTCTTC.

The V gene is TRBV14, the J gene TRBJ2-1, with 7 bases fitting TRBD1. V was pared by 0 bases and J by 4 bases, with 6 bases of the junction left unmatched. The CDR3 is 16 residues long. Germline V CDR1 and CDR2: SGHDN, FVKESK. The CDR3 reads CASSQESLQGYNEQFF. In DNA form, the CDR3 reads TGTGCCAGCAGCCAAGAATCTTTACAGGGGTACAATGAGCAGTTCTTC.

The chain links TRBV10-3 to TRBJ2-5, with 9 bases that match TRBD2. The trim removed 9 bases at V and 5 bases at J, leaving 7 bases unmatched. The CDR3 has 13 amino acids. CDR1 ENHRY and CDR2 SYGVKD come from the germline V gene. The CDR3: CAIGRGGSETQYF. CDR3 coding DNA: TGTGCCATTGGGCGGGGGGGCTCGGAGACCCAGTACTTC.

This clone was seen a few times. The chain employs TRBV4-2 and TRBJ2-7; 7 bases align to TRBD1. This CDR3 has 13 residues. V was clipped by 5 bases and J by 2 bases; unmatched bases: 3. Germline values: CDR1 LGHNA, CDR2 YNFKEQ. Written as DNA, the CDR3 is TGTGCCAGCAGCGAGGACAGGACCTACGAGCAGTACTTC. Translated, it gives CASSEDRTYEQYF.

The rearrangement links TRBV6-4 to TRBJ2-1, with TRBD2 matching 10 bases. CDR3 length equals 16 residues. Germline V CDR1 and CDR2: MRHNA, SNTAGT. V trimming: 3 bases; J trimming: 3 bases; junction bases outside the gene matches: 5. Here the CDR3 reads CASSERLAGFYNEQFF. The CDR3 DNA sequence: TGTGCCAGCAGTGAAAGACTAGCGGGCTTCTACAATGAGCAGTTCTTC.

This chain uses TRBV30 with TRBJ2-7; D is perhaps TRBD1 (5 bases). This CDR3 contains 14 residues. V was cut by 0 bases and J by 4 bases, with 13 bases left in between. Germline loops: CDR1 GTSNPN, CDR2 SVGIG (reference sequence). This CDR3 is CAWSVPYRRYEQYF. In DNA, the CDR3 is TGTGCCTGGAGTGTACCTTACAGGCGGTACGAGCAGTACTTC.